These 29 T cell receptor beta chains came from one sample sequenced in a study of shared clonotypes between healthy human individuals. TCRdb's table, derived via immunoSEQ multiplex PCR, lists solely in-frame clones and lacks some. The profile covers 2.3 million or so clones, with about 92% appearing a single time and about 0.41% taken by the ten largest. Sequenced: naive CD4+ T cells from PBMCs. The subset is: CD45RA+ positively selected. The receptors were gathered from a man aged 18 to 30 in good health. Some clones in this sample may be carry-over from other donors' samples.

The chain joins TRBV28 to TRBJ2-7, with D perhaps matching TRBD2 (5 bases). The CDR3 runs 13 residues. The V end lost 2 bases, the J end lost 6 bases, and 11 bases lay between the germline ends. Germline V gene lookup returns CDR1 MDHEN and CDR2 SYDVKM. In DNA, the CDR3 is TGTGCCAGCAGTTTAGTGTCTAGCAGCGAGCAGTACTTC. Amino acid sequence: CASSLVSSSEQYF. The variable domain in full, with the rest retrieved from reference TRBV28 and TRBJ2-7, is DVKVTQSSRYLVKRTGEKVFLECVQDMDHENMFWYRQDPGLGLRLIYFSYDVKMKEKGDIPEGYSVSREKKERFSLILESASTNQTSMYLCASSLVSSSEQYFGPGTRLTVT.

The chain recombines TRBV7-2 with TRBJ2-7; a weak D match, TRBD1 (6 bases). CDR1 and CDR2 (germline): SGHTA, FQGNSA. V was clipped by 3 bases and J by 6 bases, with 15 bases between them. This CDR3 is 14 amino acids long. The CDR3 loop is CASSFHRVSGEQYF. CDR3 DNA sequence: TGTGCCAGCAGCTTTCACAGGGTCTCGGGCGAGCAGTACTTC.

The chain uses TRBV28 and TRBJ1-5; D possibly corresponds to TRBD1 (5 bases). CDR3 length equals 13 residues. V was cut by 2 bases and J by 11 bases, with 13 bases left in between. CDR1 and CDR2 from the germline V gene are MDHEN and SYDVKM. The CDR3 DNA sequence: TGTGCCAGCAGTTTAATACCCGGGGGGGCCCAGCATTTT. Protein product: CASSLIPGGAQHF.

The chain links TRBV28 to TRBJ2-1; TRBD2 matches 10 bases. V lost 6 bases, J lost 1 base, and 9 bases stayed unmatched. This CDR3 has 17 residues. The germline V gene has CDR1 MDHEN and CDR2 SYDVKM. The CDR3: CASSRTSGYTSYNEQFF. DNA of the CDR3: TGTGCCAGCAGCCGGACTAGCGGATATACTTCCTACAATGAGCAGTTCTTC.

Here the CDR3 DNA reads TGTGCCAGCAGCCGCGCTCAAGGGGCGGACACTGAAGCTTTCTTT. It is translated as CASSRAQGADTEAFF. The gene calls are TRBV6-6 and TRBJ1-1; TRBD1 is a possible D gene (5 bases). Germline V CDR1 and CDR2: MNHNY, SVGAGI (reference sequence). The V end lost 6 bases, the J end lost 3 bases, and 17 bases lay between the germline ends. This CDR3 contains 15 residues.

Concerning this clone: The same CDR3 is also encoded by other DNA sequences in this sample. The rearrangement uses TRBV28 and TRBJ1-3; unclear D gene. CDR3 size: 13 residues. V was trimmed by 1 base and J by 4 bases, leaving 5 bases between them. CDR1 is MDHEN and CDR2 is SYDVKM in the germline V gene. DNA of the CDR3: TGTGCCAGCAGTTTATCCGGGGGAAACACCATATATTTT. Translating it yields CASSLSGGNTIYF.

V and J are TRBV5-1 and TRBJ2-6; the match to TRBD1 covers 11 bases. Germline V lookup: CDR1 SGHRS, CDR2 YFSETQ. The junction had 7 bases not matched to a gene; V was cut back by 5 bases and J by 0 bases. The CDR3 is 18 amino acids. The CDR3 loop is CASRRDRGWTSGANVLTF. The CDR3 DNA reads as TGCGCCAGCAGACGGGACAGGGGGTGGACCTCTGGGGCCAACGTCCTGACTTTC.

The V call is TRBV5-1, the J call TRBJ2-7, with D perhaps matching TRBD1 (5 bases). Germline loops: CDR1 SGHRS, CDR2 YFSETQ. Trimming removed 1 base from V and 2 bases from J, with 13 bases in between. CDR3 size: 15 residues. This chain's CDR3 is CASSLLVGATYEQYF. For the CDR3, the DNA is TGCGCCAGCAGCTTGTTAGTAGGGGCTACCTACGAGCAGTACTTC.

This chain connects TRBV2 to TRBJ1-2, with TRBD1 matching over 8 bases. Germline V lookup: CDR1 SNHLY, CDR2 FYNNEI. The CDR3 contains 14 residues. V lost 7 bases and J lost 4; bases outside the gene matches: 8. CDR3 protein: CASTAGGIFYGYTF. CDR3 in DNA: TGTGCCAGCACGGCAGGGGGCATTTTCTATGGCTACACCTTC.

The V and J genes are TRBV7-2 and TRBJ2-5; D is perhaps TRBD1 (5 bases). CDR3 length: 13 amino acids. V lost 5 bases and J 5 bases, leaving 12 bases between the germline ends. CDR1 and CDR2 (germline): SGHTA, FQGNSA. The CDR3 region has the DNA TGTGCCAGCAGCCGATCAGGGATTGAGACCCAGTACTTC. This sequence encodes CASSRSGIETQYF.

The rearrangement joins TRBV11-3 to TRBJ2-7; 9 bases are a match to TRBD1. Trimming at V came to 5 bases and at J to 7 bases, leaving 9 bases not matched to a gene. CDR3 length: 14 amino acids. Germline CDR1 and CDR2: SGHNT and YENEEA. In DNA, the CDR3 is TGTGCCAGCAGCCCCGGGACAGGGTCTGGGGAGCAGTACTTC. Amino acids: CASSPGTGSGEQYF.

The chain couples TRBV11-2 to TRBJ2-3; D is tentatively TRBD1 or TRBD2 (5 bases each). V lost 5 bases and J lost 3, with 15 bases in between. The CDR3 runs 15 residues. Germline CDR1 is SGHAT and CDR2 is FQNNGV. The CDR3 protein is CASSPRGAETDTQYF. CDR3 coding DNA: TGTGCCAGCAGCCCGCGAGGGGCCGAGACAGATACGCAGTATTTT.

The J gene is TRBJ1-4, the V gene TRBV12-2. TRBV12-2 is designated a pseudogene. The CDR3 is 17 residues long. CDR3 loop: CASRLGCGTAHTEKLFF. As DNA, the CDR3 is TGTGCAAGTCGCTTAGGCTGCGGAACAGCCCATACCGAAAAACTGTTTTTT.

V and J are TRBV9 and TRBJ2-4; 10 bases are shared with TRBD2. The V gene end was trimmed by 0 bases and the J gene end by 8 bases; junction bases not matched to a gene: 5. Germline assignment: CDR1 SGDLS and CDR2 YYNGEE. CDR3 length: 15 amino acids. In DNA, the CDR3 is TGTGCCAGCAGCGTAGGGGCTAGCGGGAGTCACATTCAGTACTTC. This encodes CASSVGASGSHIQYF.

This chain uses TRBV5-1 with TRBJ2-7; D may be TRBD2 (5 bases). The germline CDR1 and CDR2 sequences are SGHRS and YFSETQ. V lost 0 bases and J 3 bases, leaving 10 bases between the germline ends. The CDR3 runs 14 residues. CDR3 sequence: CASSLALGLYEQYF. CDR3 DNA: TGCGCCAGCAGCTTGGCCTTAGGACTCTACGAGCAGTACTTC.

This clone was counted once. CDR3 sequence reads: CASSLDWANQETQYF. DNA for the CDR3: TGTGCCAGCAGCTTAGATTGGGCTAATCAAGAGACCCAGTACTTC. This chain joins TRBV11-2 and TRBJ2-5; D remains ambiguous. Trimming stripped 0 bases from V and 2 bases from J, with 10 bases between. CDR1 and CDR2 (germline): SGHAT, FQNNGV. The CDR3 length is 15 residues.

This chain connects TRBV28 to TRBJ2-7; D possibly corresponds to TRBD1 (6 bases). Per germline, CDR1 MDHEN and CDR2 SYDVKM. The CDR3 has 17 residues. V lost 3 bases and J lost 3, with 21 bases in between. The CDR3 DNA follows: TGTGCCAGCAGTTTTAGTAGGGGGTCTGCTTTATTCTACGAGCAGTACTTC. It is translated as CASSFSRGSALFYEQYF. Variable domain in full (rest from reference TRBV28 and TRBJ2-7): DVKVTQSSRYLVKRTGEKVFLECVQDMDHENMFWYRQDPGLGLRLIYFSYDVKMKEKGDIPEGYSVSREKKERFSLILESASTNQTSMYLCASSFSRGSALFYEQYFGPGTRLTVT.

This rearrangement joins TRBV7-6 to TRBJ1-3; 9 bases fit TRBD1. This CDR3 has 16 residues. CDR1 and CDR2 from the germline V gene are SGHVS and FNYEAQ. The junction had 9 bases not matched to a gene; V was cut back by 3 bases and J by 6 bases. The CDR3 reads CASSLSPGQGLNTIYF. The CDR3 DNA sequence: TGTGCCAGCAGCTTGTCGCCGGGACAGGGTCTAAACACCATATATTTT.

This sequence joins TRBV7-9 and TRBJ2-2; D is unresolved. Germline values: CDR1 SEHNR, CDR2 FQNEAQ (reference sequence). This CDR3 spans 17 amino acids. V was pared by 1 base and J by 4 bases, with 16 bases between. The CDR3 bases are TGTGCCAGCAGCTTAGTCCCCATTTCGGTGGGCACCGGGGAGCTGTTTTTT. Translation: CASSLVPISVGTGELFF.

The CDR3 DNA reads as TGTGCCAGCTCGGACAGGGCCGGCTATGGCTACACCTTC. It codes for CASSDRAGYGYTF. The V call is TRBV18, the J call TRBJ1-2; 8 nucleotides agree with TRBD1. The CDR3 length is 13 residues. After removal of 6 bases from V and 4 bases from J, the junction contained 4 bases not matched to a gene. The V gene's germline CDR1 is KGHSH and CDR2 LQKENI.

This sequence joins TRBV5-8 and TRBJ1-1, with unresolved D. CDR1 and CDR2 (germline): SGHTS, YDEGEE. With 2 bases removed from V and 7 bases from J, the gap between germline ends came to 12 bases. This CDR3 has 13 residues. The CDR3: CASSLRRPVEAFF. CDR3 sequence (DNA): TGTGCCAGCAGCTTAAGACGTCCGGTTGAAGCTTTCTTT.

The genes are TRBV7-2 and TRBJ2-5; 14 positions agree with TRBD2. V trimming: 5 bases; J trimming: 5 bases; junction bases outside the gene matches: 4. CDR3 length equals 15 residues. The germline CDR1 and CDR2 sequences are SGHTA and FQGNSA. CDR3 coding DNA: TGTGCCAGCAGCCGACTAGCGGGAGGGCCGGAGACCCAGTACTTC. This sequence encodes CASSRLAGGPETQYF.

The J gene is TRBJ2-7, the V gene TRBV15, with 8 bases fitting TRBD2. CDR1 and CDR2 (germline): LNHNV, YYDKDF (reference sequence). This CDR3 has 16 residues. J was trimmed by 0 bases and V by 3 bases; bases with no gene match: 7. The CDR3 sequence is CATSRALAGSSYEQYF. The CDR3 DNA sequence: TGTGCCACCAGCAGGGCCCTAGCGGGCAGCTCCTACGAGCAGTACTTC.

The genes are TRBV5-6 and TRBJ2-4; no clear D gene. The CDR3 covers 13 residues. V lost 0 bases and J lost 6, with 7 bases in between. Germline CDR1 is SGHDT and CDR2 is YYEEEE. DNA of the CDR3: TGTGCCAGCAGCTTGGCCAGGTCAAACATTCAGTACTTC. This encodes CASSLARSNIQYF.

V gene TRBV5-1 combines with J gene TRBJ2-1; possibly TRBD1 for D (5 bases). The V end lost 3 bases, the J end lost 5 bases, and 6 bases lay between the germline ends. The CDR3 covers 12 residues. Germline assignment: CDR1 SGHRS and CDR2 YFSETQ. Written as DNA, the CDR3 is TGCGCCAGCAGCTCAGGGAACAATGAGCAGTTCTTC. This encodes CASSSGNNEQFF.

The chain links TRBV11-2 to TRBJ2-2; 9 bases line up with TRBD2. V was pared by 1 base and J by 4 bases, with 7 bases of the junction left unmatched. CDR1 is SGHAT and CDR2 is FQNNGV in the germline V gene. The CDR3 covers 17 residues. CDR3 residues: CASSLVTSGLFTGELFF. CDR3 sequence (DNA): TGTGCCAGCAGCTTAGTAACTAGCGGGCTGTTCACCGGGGAGCTGTTTTTT.

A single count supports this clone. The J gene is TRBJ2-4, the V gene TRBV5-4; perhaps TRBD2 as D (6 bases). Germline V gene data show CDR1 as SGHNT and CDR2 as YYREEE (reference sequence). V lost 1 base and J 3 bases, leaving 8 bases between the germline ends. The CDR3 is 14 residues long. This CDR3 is CASSLSGDKNIQYF. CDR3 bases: TGTGCCAGCAGCTTGTCGGGGGACAAAAACATTCAGTACTTC.

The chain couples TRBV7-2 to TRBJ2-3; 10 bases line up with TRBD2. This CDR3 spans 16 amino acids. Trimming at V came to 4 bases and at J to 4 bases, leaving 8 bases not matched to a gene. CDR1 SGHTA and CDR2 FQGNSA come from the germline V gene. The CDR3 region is CASSSLAGAAPDTQYF. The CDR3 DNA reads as TGTGCCAGCAGCTCCCTAGCGGGAGCGGCTCCAGATACGCAGTATTTT.

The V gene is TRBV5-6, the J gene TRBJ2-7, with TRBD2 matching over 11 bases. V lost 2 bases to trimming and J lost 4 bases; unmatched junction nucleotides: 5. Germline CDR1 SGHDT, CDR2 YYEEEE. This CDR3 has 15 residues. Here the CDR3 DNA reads TGTGCCAGCAGCTTTCTTAGCGGGAGGGTATACGAGCAGTACTTC. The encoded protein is CASSFLSGRVYEQYF. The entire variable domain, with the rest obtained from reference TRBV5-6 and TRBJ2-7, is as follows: DAGVTQSPTHLIKTRGQQVTLRCSPKSGHDTVSWYQQALGQGPQFIFQYYEEEERQRGNFPDRFSGHQFPNYSSELNVNALLLGDSALYLCASSFLSGRVYEQYFGPGTRLTVT.